This TCR beta chain comes out of a study of tissue T cells after allogeneic stem cell transplantation. Study as a whole: Steroid-refractory graft-versus-host disease after allogeneic hematopoietic cell transplant qualified adults for prospective research-autopsy enrollment. Before transplant, recipient-origin PBMCs were collected in roughly five GVHD patients. Smaller viable blood or marrow samples skipped sorting for direct DNA extraction.

With regard to this clone: The antigen is undetermined.

Method: immunoSEQ multiplex PCR; TCRdb's copy keeps in-frame clones and lacks some. This table has around 28,000 clones, over 75% appearing once. Study-wide results and limits: Anatomically similar tissues had similar TCR repertoires within each patient.

The sequenced sample was blood, obtained before transplantation. This clonotype was obtained from a woman aged 18 to 55 who later had graft-versus-host disease after an allogeneic stem cell transplant.

CDR3: CASSQSGTAAFTNEKLFF. Here the CDR3 DNA reads TGCGCCAGCAGCCAATCGGGGACCGCCGCGTTTACTAATGAAAAACTGTTTTTT. The genes are TRBV4-1 and TRBJ1-4; possible D gene TRBD1, 5 bases. CDR1 MGHRA and CDR2 YSYEKL come from the germline V gene. This CDR3 region has 18 residues. V was trimmed by 2 bases and J by 2 bases, leaving 18 bases between them.